Following are 21 T cell receptor beta chains from one sample sequenced in a study of T cell repertoires in cytomegalovirus infection. TCRdb re-analysed the reads in MiXCR, keeping a single row per CDR3 protein. The data contain under 200,000 distinct CDR3 sequences, roughly 20% of them singletons. These receptors have no identified antigens. The sequencing here drew on CD8+ T cells from cultured PBMCs, taken from culture after CMV antigen stimulation. The origin of the receptors is a human donor in good health (CMV status not recorded). Some clones in this sample may be carry-over from other donors' samples.

The chain combines TRBV4-1 with TRBJ2-5; D perhaps matches TRBD2 (6 bases). Trimming left V 1 base short and J 5 bases short, with 14 bases between. This CDR3 comprises 15 residues. Per the germline V gene, CDR1 is MGHRA and CDR2 is YSYEKL. This CDR3 is CASSQASEGQETQYF. The CDR3 DNA reads as TGCGCCAGCAGCCAAGCATCGGAGGGGCAGGAGACCCAGTACTTC.

This clonotype turned up a few times. This sequence joins TRBV12-3 or TRBV12-4 and TRBJ2-1, with 7 bases that match TRBD1. Unmatched junction bases numbered 4, after V lost 8 bases and J lost 3 bases. The CDR3 is 13 residues long. The CDR3, as DNA: TGTGCCAGCTTTACAGGGGTCTACAATGAGCAGTTCTTC. It encodes CASFTGVYNEQFF.

A few counts support this clonotype. The chain employs TRBV12-3 or TRBV12-4 and TRBJ1-2, with D unresolved. The CDR3 length is 13 residues. Trimming stripped 4 bases from V and 0 bases from J, with 6 bases between. The CDR3: CASSYRANYGYTF. The CDR3 region has the DNA TGTGCCAGCAGTTACAGAGCTAACTATGGCTACACCTTC.

The rearrangement uses TRBV19 and TRBJ2-7, with 8 bases identical to TRBD1. This CDR3 spans 13 amino acids. In germline, CDR1 is LNHDA, CDR2 SQIVND (reference sequence). V was pared by 5 bases and J by 5 bases, with 5 bases of the junction left unmatched. CDR3 loop: CASSYGQGNEQYF. In DNA, the CDR3 is TGTGCCAGTAGTTACGGACAGGGCAACGAGCAGTACTTC.

Only one count was recorded for this clonotype. This chain uses TRBV5-6 with TRBJ2-1; tentative D call: TRBD1 (5 bases). The germline gives CDR1 SGHDT, CDR2 YYEEEE. CDR3 length: 17 residues. V was clipped by 5 bases and J by 7 bases, with 25 bases between them. The CDR3 reads CASRRQGLSYVGNEQFF. The CDR3 nucleotides read TGTGCCAGCAGAAGGCAGGGCCTATCATATGTTGGGAATGAGCAGTTCTTC.

There are a few counts of this clonotype. The rearrangement joins TRBV5-1 to TRBJ1-1, with a weak D call TRBD1 (6 bases). CDR3 length: 14 residues. The V gene's germline CDR1 is SGHRS and CDR2 YFSETQ. V lost 0 bases and J lost 6, with 12 bases in between. The CDR3 loop reads CASSLAWTVAEAFF. The CDR3 nucleotides read TGCGCCAGCAGCTTGGCCTGGACAGTGGCTGAAGCTTTCTTT.

The chain couples TRBV7-2 to TRBJ2-2; D gene unclear. This CDR3 comprises 13 residues. V was cut by 8 bases and J by 0 bases, with 7 bases left in between. Germline lookup yields CDR1 SGHTA and CDR2 FQGNSA. CDR3 in amino acids: CASQRTNTGELFF. The CDR3 nucleotides read TGTGCCAGCCAAAGGACGAACACCGGGGAGCTGTTTTTT.

This clonotype was found a few times. The genes are TRBV6-5 and TRBJ1-4, with D unresolved. The CDR3 extends over 13 amino acids. V was cut by 6 bases and J by 4 bases, with 9 bases left in between. Germline V lookup: CDR1 MNHEY, CDR2 SVGAGI. In DNA, the CDR3 is TGTGCCAGCAGACCCGGGTTTAATGAAAAACTGTTTTTT. This gives the protein CASRPGFNEKLFF.

A few counts support this clonotype. CDR3 region: CASSFWRQGSYNEQFF. CDR3 bases: TGTGCCAGCAGTTTCTGGAGGCAGGGGTCCTACAATGAGCAGTTCTTC. The chain links TRBV12-3 or TRBV12-4 to TRBJ2-1, with D maybe TRBD1 (6 bases). With 3 bases removed from V and 1 base from J, the gap between germline ends came to 13 bases. The CDR3 extends over 16 amino acids.

This clonotype came up a few times. The chain links TRBV11-2 to TRBJ2-4; tentatively, D is TRBD1 or TRBD2 (7 bases each). This CDR3 region has 15 residues. Germline V gene lookup returns CDR1 SGHAT and CDR2 FQNNGV. V was pared by 1 base and J by 8 bases, with 15 bases between. DNA of the CDR3: TGTGCCAGCAGCTTAGCCGACAGGGAGGGATACATTCAGTACTTC. Translating gives CASSLADREGYIQYF.

This clonotype was picked up many times. The chain has TRBV5-4 and TRBJ1-1; D is unresolved. The germline V and J ends were trimmed by 6 bases and 3 bases, with 24 bases remaining between them. The CDR3 is made up of 17 amino acids. Per the germline V gene, CDR1 is SGHNT and CDR2 is YYREEE (reference sequence). CDR3 in DNA: TGTGCCAGCAACCGCGAGCTATGGGCTACCGCCGACACTGAAGCTTTCTTT. Encoded protein: CASNRELWATADTEAFF.

V gene TRBV28 combines with J gene TRBJ2-7; tentatively, D is TRBD1 (5 bases). The CDR3 runs 13 residues. V lost 5 bases and J 3 bases, leaving 11 bases between the germline ends. Germline V gene lookup returns CDR1 MDHEN and CDR2 SYDVKM. The chain's CDR3 is CASSPLDIYEQYF. For the CDR3, the DNA is TGTGCCAGCAGTCCTCTGGACATCTACGAGCAGTACTTC.

In its sample, this clonotype was seen a few times. The rearrangement uses TRBV9 and TRBJ2-1; 7 positions match TRBD2. V shed 4 bases and J 3 bases; nucleotides not matched to a gene: 4. The germline V gene encodes CDR1 SGDLS and CDR2 YYNGEE. CDR3 length: 14 residues. As DNA, the CDR3 is TGTGCCAGCAGCAAGCGGGGCGACTACAATGAGCAGTTCTTC. This sequence encodes CASSKRGDYNEQFF.

This clonotype has just a few counts. V and J are TRBV6-6 and TRBJ2-1; D gene ambiguous. The germline V gene encodes CDR1 MNHNY and CDR2 SVGAGI (reference sequence). CDR3 length: 13 amino acids. The V and J ends lost 2 bases and 3 bases respectively, with 5 bases between them. The CDR3 region is CASSYASYNEQFF. The CDR3 nucleotides read TGTGCCAGCAGTTACGCTAGCTACAATGAGCAGTTCTTC.

In its sample, this clonotype was seen many times. The chain has TRBV7-9 and TRBJ2-7; 9 nucleotides agree with TRBD1. CDR3 length equals 15 residues. Germline CDR1 SEHNR, CDR2 FQNEAQ (reference sequence). Trimming cost V 1 base and J 2 bases; bases outside gene matches: 3. The CDR3 is CASSLGRTGAYEQYF. CDR3 coding DNA: TGTGCCAGCAGCTTAGGAAGGACAGGGGCCTACGAGCAGTACTTC.

The chain carries TRBV6-2 or TRBV6-3 and TRBJ1-5; D gene ambiguous. V lost 8 bases to trimming and J lost 3 bases, with 8 bases between them. CDR3 length: 12 residues. CDR1 is MNHEY, CDR2 SVGEGT, per germline. CDR3 in DNA: TGTGCCAGCTCCCCATACAATCAGCCCCAGCATTTT. This sequence encodes CASSPYNQPQHF.

This clonotype was detected only a few times. This chain connects TRBV7-9 to TRBJ2-1; D may be TRBD1 or TRBD2 (5 bases each). CDR3 length: 15 residues. The germline gives CDR1 SEHNR, CDR2 FQNEAQ (reference sequence). Trimming removed 6 bases at V and 7 bases at J, with 19 bases between. For the CDR3, the DNA is TGTGCCAGCAGGGCCGGGACGCCACGGGGAAATGAGCAGTTCTTC. This sequence encodes CASRAGTPRGNEQFF.

This clonotype was seen more than once but under ten times. J is TRBJ1-5 and V is TRBV6-2 or TRBV6-3; D is unclear. There are 14 residues in the CDR3. V lost 2 bases and J lost 7, with 12 bases in between. Germline V gives CDR1 MNHEY, CDR2 SVGEGT. CDR3 region: CASSYLRAGQPQHF. CDR3 bases: TGTGCCAGCAGTTACCTGAGGGCAGGACAGCCCCAGCATTTT.

This clonotype was observed a few times. CDR3 protein: CASRGTGTSGRTQETQYF. The CDR3 DNA reads TGTGCCAGCAGGGGTACCGGGACTAGCGGGAGAACGCAAGAGACCCAGTACTTC. This sequence joins TRBV7-8 and TRBJ2-5; TRBD2 matches 14 bases. The CDR3 loop spans 18 amino acids. The germline CDR1 and CDR2 sequences are SGHVS and FQNEAQ. With V trimmed by 6 bases and J by 2 bases, 11 bases remained unmatched.

Of note for this clonotype: The junction shows a germline mismatch at one end, possibly a read error. The chain combines TRBV11-2 with TRBJ1-5; 7 positions agree with TRBD1. Germline lookup yields CDR1 SGHAT and CDR2 FQNNGV. The CDR3 is 15 amino acids. DNA of the CDR3: TGTGCCAGCACCTTAGAAACAGGGGAAGGTCAGCCCCAGCATTTT. It yields the protein CASTLETGEGQPQHF. Drawing the rest from reference TRBV11-2 and TRBJ1-5, the complete variable domain is EAGVAQSPRYKIIEKRQSVAFWCNPISGHATLYWYQQILGQGPKLLIQFQNNGVVDDSQLPKDRFSAERLKGVDSTLKIQPAKLEDSAVYLCASTLETGEGQPQHFGDGTRLSIL.

The chain recombines TRBV6-2 or TRBV6-3 with TRBJ1-2, with 7 positions matching TRBD1. Trimming removed 6 bases from V and 5 bases from J; junction bases left unmatched: 12. Germline V lookup: CDR1 MNHEY, CDR2 SVGEGT. This CDR3 is 15 amino acids long. CDR3 DNA sequence: TGTGCCAGCAGCGAGTTCGTCGACAGGGAATATGGCTACACCTTC. It codes for CASSEFVDREYGYTF.